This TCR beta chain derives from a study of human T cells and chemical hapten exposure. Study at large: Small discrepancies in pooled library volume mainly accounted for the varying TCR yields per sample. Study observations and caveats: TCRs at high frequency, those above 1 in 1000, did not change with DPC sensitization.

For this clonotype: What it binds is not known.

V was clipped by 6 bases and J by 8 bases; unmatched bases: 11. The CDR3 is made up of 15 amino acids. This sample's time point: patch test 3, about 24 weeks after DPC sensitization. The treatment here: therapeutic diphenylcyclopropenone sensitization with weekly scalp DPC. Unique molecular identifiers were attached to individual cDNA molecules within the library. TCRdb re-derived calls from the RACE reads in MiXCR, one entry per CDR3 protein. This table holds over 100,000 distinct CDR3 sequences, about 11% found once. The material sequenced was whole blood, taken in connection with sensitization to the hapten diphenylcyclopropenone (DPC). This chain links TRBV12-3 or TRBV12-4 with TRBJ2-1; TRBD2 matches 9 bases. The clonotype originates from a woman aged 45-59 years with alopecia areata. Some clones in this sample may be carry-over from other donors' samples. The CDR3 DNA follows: TGTGCCAGCAGCCAGGGAAGCGGGGGGATGGATGAGCAGTTCTTC. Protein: CASSQGSGGMDEQFF.